A selection of T cell receptor beta chains follows, all from one sample in a study of blood T cell repertoires in COVID-19. Clones were read by immunoSEQ multiplex PCR, and TCRdb kept only the in-frame ones, dropping some. The profile shows 100,000 or so clones, 70% to 90% of them singletons. Sequencing input: peripheral blood. These receptors came from a human donor in a cohort sampled during active COVID-19. CDR3s include the opening cysteine and the closing phenylalanine or tryptophan. D genes are given only for firm matches. Size is omitted from some rows. Given values are once, few, many or a class for expanded clones.

16 TRBJ1-1 - TRBD1 TRBV4-2 CASSLELQGWGTEAFF TGTGCCAGCAGCCTGGAGTTACAGGGGTGGGGCACTGAAGCTTTCTTT
13 TRBJ1-1 - TRBD1 TRBV19 CAIETGTNTEAFF TGTGCCATTGAGACAGGGACGAACACTGAAGCTTTCTTT
16 TRBJ2-3 - TRBD2 TRBV5-4 CASSPLGLAGASAQYF TGTGCCAGCAGCCCACTGGGACTAGCGGGAGCTTCGGCGCAGTATTTT
14 TRBJ1-1 - - TRBV5-4 CASSLVDRNTEAFF TGTGCCAGCAGCTTGGTGGACAGGAACACTGAAGCTTTCTTT
14 TRBJ2-1 - - TRBV5-6 CASSASGSTNEQFF TGTGCCAGCAGCGCGTCCGGGTCAACGAATGAGCAGTTCTTC
13 TRBJ2-1 - TRBD2 TRBV5-1 CASTASGHNEQFF TGCGCCAGCACGGCTAGCGGACACAATGAGCAGTTCTTC
13 TRBJ1-3 - - TRBV19 CASSSRAGNTIYF TGTGCCAGTAGTAGCAGGGCTGGAAACACCATATATTTT
18 TRBJ2-1 - TRBD1 TRBV5-1 CASSLGVQGAAFYYEQFF TGCGCCAGCAGCTTGGGGGTACAGGGGGCGGCTTTTTACTATGAGCAGTTCTTC
16 TRBJ2-7 - TRBD1 TRBV28 CASSSSPWTGVREQYF TGTGCCAGCAGTTCCTCCCCATGGACAGGGGTTCGGGAGCAGTACTTC
11 TRBJ2-1 - - TRBV7-2 CASSLGAEQFF TGTGCCAGCAGCTTAGGGGCTGAGCAGTTCTTC
17 TRBJ2-5 - TRBD2 TRBV5-1 CASSLALGLAGSGTQYF TGCGCCAGCAGCTTGGCCTTAGGACTAGCGGGATCAGGGACCCAGTACTTC
12 TRBJ1-2 once - TRBV5-6 CASSVRDYGYTF TGTGCCAGCAGCGTCCGAGACTATGGCTACACCTTC
16 TRBJ2-3 - TRBD2 TRBV7-9 CASSLALAGGTDTQYF TGTGCCAGCAGCCTGGCGTTGGCGGGGGGCACAGATACGCAGTATTTT
15 TRBJ2-3 few TRBD1 TRBV10-1 CASSLGTGDTDTQYF TGCGCCAGCAGTTTGGGGACAGGGGACACAGATACGCAGTATTTT
17 TRBJ2-3 - TRBD2 TRBV9 CASSDELAGTSTDTQYF TGTGCCAGCAGCGATGAATTAGCGGGGACGAGCACAGATACGCAGTATTTT
14 TRBJ2-1 - TRBD2 TRBV2 CASRFRGSTYEQFF TGTGCCAGCAGGTTCCGCGGGAGTACGTATGAGCAGTTCTTC